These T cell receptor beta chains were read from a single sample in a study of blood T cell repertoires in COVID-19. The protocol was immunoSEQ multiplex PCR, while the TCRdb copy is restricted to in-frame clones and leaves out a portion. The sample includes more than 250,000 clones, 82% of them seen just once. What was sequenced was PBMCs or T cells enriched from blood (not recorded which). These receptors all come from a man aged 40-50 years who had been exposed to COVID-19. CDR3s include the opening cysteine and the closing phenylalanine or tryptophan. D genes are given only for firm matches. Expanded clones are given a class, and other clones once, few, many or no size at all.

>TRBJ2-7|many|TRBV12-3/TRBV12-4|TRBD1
TGTGCCAGCAGATTGGACAGGGGCTTCGAGCAGTACTTC
CASRLDRGFEQYF
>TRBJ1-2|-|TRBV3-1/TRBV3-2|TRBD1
TGTGCCAGCAGCCCAGGACAGGGAGGGGGCTACACCTTC
CASSPGQGGGYTF
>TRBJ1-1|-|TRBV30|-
TGTGCCTGGATGAGGGCAGCCTTGGGGGGGACTGAAGCTTTCTTT
CAWMRAALGGTEAFF
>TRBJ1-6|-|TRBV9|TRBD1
TGTGCCAGCAGCGTAGGAGGTGGGACAGTCCCTAATTCACCCCTCCACTTT
CASSVGGGTVPNSPLHF
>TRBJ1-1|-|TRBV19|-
TGTGCCAGTAGTATACAGCATGGGCCTGAAGCTTTCTTT
CASSIQHGPEAFF
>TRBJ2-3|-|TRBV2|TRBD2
TGTGCCAGCAGATATCAGGGACTAGCCGGAGATACGCAGTATTTT
CASRYQGLAGDTQYF
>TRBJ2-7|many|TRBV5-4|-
TGTGCCAGCAGCTTTTCTGCGAGCGGTTATAGAGAGCAGTACTTC
CASSFSASGYREQYF
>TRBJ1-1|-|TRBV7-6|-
TGTGCCAGCAGCTTAGCGCAGGGTGGAAACACTGAAGCTTTCTTT
CASSLAQGGNTEAFF
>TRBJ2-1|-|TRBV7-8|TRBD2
TGTGCCAGCAGCCGCGAAAGACTAGCCAGGTACAATGAGCAGTTCTTC
CASSRERLARYNEQFF
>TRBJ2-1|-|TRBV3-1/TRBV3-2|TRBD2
TGTGCCAGCAGCCAAGCGGGTCTGGCGGGGGGTAGCCGAAATGAGCAGTTCTTC
CASSQAGLAGGSRNEQFF
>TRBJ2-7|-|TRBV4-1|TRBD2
TGCGCCAGCAGCCAAGAAGGAGTGAGCGGGAGGGGCGAGCAGTACTTC
CASSQEGVSGRGEQYF
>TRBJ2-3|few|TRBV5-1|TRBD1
TGCGCCAGCAGCTTGCGAGACAGGGGGATAGATACGCAGTATTTT
CASSLRDRGIDTQYF
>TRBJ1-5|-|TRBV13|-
TGTGCCAGCAGCTTGTTGGGGGGACCAGAGCATTTT
CASSLLGGPEHF